This T cell receptor beta chain was recorded in a study of T cell repertoires in cytomegalovirus infection. Study-level background: Alongside well-studied HLA-B-restricted CMV epitopes, recently identified HLA-C-restricted CMV epitopes were also used. CMV infection and matching HLA type were both indicated by public TCR beta signatures.

This clonotype came up many times. The antigen is undetermined. Broader study findings: Clonotype analysis showed dominance of the ex vivo response by HLA-C-restricted CMV-specific TCR beta clonotypes. Cumulative public TCR beta family frequency identified CMV carriers with the relevant HLA.

Using its own MiXCR run on the reads, TCRdb lists one record per CDR3 protein. The sample includes 650,000 to 900,000 distinct CDR3 sequences, 30% to 35% of them seen just once. This CDR3 contains 17 residues. Germline CDR1 reads SGHTA; CDR2 reads FQGNSA. Trimming cost V 5 bases and J 0 bases, with 18 bases left between them. Sequenced material: cultured CD8+ T cells from PBMCs, taken from culture after CMV antigen stimulation. This TCR was recovered from a human donor in good health (CMV status not recorded). Some clones in this sample may be carry-over from other donors' samples. The rearrangement uses TRBV7-2 and TRBJ2-3, with a weak D call TRBD1 (6 bases). CDR3 residues: CASSVRPTGHSTDTQYF. The CDR3 coding sequence is TGTGCCAGCAGCGTACGACCGACAGGACATAGCACAGATACGCAGTATTTT.